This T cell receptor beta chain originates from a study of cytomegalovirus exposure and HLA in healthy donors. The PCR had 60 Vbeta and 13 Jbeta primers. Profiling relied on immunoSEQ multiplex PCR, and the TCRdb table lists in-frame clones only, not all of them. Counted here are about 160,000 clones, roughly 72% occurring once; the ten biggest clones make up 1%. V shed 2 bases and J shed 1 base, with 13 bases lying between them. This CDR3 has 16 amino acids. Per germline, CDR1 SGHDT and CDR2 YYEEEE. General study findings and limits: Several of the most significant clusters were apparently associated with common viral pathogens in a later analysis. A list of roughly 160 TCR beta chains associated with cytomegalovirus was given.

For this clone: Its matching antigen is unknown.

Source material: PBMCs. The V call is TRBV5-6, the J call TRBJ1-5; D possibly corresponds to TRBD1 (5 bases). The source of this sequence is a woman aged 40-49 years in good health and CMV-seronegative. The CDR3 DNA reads TGTGCCAGCAGCTTTTTCGGCCAGGGAAGCAATCAGCCCCAGCATTTT. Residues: CASSFFGQGSNQPQHF.